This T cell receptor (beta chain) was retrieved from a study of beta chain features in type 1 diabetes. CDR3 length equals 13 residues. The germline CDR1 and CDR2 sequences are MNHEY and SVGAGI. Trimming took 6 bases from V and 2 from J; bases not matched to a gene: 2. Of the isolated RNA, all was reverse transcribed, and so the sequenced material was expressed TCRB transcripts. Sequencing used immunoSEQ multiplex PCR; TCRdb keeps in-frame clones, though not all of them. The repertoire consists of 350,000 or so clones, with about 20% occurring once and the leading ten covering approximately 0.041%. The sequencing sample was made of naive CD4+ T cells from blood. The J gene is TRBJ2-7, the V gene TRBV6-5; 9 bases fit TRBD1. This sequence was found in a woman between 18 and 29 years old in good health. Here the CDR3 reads CASRRQGAYEQYF. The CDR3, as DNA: TGTGCCAGCAGGAGACAGGGGGCCTACGAGCAGTACTTC.